This TCR beta chain was identified in a study of PD-1 blockade in classical Hodgkin lymphoma. As for the study in general: Treatment was intravenous nivolumab, 3 mg/kg every 2 weeks, until progression. Notes on the study in general: While CD8+ TCR diversity did not rise significantly by C4D1, CD4+ TCR diversity did. Newly diagnosed patients were said to have less baseline TCR diversity than healthy donors did.

Every single patient, without exception, relapsed after autologous stem cell transplantation, and brentuximab vedotin exposure varied. When best responses were assessed, they were complete response, partial response or progressive disease. The table came from immunoSEQ multiplex PCR; TCRdb's copy has only in-frame clones and leaves some out. The sample carries 14,000 or so clones, approximately 83% recorded once. Turning to this clone: Antigen specificity is unknown.

The CDR3 has 15 residues. Germline V lookup: CDR1 SGHTA, CDR2 FQGNSA. V lost 5 bases and J 5 bases, leaving 17 bases between the germline ends. The gene calls are TRBV7-2 and TRBJ2-3; a possible D gene is TRBD1 (6 bases). This TCR came from a human donor with classical Hodgkin lymphoma. This specimen consisted of peripheral blood mononuclear cells (PBMCs), obtained at baseline. For the CDR3, the DNA is TGTGCCAGCAGCCAGACAGGTTCGGACGGAGATACGCAGTATTTT. Translated: CASSQTGSDGDTQYF.